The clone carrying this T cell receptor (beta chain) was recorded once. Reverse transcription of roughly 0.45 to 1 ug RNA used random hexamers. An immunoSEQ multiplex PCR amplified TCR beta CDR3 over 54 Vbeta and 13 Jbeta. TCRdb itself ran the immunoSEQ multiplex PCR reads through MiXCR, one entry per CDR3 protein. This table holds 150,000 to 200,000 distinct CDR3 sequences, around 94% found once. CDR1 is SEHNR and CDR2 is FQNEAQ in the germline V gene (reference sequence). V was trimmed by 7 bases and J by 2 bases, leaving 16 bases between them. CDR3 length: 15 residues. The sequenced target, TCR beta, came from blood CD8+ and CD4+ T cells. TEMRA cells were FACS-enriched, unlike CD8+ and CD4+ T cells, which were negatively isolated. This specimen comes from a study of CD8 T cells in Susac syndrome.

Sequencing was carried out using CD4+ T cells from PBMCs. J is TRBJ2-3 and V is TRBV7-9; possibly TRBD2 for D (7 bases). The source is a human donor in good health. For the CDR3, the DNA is TGTGCCAGCACCGACGCCCGGGGGGCCACAGATACGCAGTATTTT. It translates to CASTDARGATDTQYF.